This passage covers 6 T cell receptor beta chains from one sample sequenced in a study of PD-1 blockade in classical Hodgkin lymphoma. Profiled with immunoSEQ multiplex PCR; TCRdb holds only in-frame clones, not every one. The sample includes around 4,500 clones, around 74% seen only once; the top ten take around 25%. Time point reported: cycle 4 day 1 (C4D1), after less than seven weeks of nivolumab. Every patient experienced relapse after autologous stem cell transplantation, and brentuximab vedotin exposure varied. The investigators isolated CD8+ T cells from thawed PBMCs using magnetic negative selection. The sample in question was CD8+ T cells from blood, obtained before the fourth cycle of nivolumab. The receptors derive from a human donor with classical Hodgkin lymphoma.

Worth noting for this clone: Different DNA sequences within this sample yield the same CDR3. This chain joins TRBV4-3 and TRBJ2-7, with 8 bases lining up with TRBD1. This CDR3 region has 15 residues. The germline V gene encodes CDR1 LGHNA and CDR2 YSLEER. Unmatched junction bases numbered 6, after V lost 3 bases and J lost 2 bases. CDR3 in DNA: TGCGCCAGCAGCCAGCAAAGGACAGGGACCTACGAGCAGTACTTC. This translates into CASSQQRTGTYEQYF.

The rearrangement links TRBV9 to TRBJ2-3; D gene ambiguous. Per germline, CDR1 SGDLS and CDR2 YYNGEE. V was clipped by 2 bases and J by 1 base, with 5 bases between them. The CDR3 is made up of 13 amino acids. The CDR3 spells CASSVEGTDTQYF. The CDR3 region has the DNA TGTGCCAGCAGCGTTGAAGGCACAGATACGCAGTATTTT.

This clone has just a few counts. This sequence joins TRBV28 and TRBJ2-7; D gene uncertain. CDR1 and CDR2 from the germline V gene are MDHEN and SYDVKM. Trimming pared 8 bases from V and 0 bases from J, leaving 5 bases between. This CDR3 region has 11 residues. The CDR3 nucleotides are TGTGCCAGCCACGACTCCTACGAGCAGTACTTC. Residues: CASHDSYEQYF.

V gene TRBV1 combines with J gene TRBJ1-5. TRBV1 counts as a pseudogene. This CDR3 contains 16 residues. The CDR3 region has the DNA TGCACCAGCAGCCAAGTAGCCTGGGATAGCAATCAGCCCCAGCATTTT. The encoded protein is CTSSQVAWDSNQPQHF.

The chain combines TRBV6-5 with TRBJ1-2; D is unclear. CDR1 and CDR2 (germline): MNHEY, SVGAGI. V gave up 3 bases and J gave up 2 bases, with 13 bases separating them. This CDR3 spans 15 amino acids. The CDR3: CASSYGSGKNYGYTF. CDR3 in DNA: TGTGCCAGCAGTTATGGATCGGGTAAAAACTATGGCTACACCTTC.

This clone was detected only a few times. The J gene is TRBJ2-3, the V gene TRBV6-5; D is ambiguous. The CDR3 sequence is 13 residues long. Deletions cut 2 bases from V and 2 bases from J, with 5 bases between. The V gene's germline CDR1 is MNHEY and CDR2 SVGAGI. For the CDR3, the DNA is TGTGCCAGCAGTTACCGTATCACAGATACGCAGTATTTT. As protein: CASSYRITDTQYF.